The 24 T cell receptor beta chains presented below share a single source sample, sequenced in a study of control samples from healthy donors and cancer patients. Profiled with immunoSEQ multiplex PCR; TCRdb holds only in-frame clones, not every one. In the table there are roughly 130,000 clones, around 90% of which are singletons. The specimen sequenced was blood. Receptors were obtained from a man aged 18 to 29 in good health.

The chain carries TRBV12-3 or TRBV12-4 and TRBJ2-7; TRBD1 is a possible D gene (5 bases). The CDR3 runs 12 residues. The V and J ends lost 1 base and 4 bases respectively, with 5 bases between them. The CDR3 DNA reads TGTGCCAGCAGTTTAGGGACATACGAGCAGTACTTC. It codes for CASSLGTYEQYF.

V usage is TRBV4-1 and J usage is TRBJ2-5; TRBD2 agrees at 13 bases. The trim removed 1 base at V and 1 base at J, leaving 3 bases unmatched. The CDR3 runs 17 residues. Germline CDR1 MGHRA, CDR2 YSYEKL. This CDR3 reads CASSQVGLAGFQETQYF. The CDR3 DNA reads as TGCGCCAGCAGCCAAGTGGGACTAGCGGGATTCCAAGAGACCCAGTACTTC.

This clone has a single count. The V gene is TRBV6-1, the J gene TRBJ1-5; no clear D. Germline V gene data show CDR1 as MNHNS and CDR2 as SASEGT. The ends were cut back, 0 bases at V and 6 bases at J, with 12 bases in the middle. The CDR3 is 15 amino acids. In DNA form, the CDR3 reads TGTGCCAGCAGTGAAGCGGGAGGGTCCGGTCAGCCCCAGCATTTT. Translated, it gives CASSEAGGSGQPQHF.

This chain connects TRBV24-1 to TRBJ2-5; maybe TRBD1 (6 bases). Germline V gene sequence: CDR1 KGHDR, CDR2 SFDVKD. The CDR3 covers 13 residues. Trimming stripped 5 bases from V and 4 bases from J, with 10 bases between. This chain's CDR3 is CATSGGHGETQYF. The CDR3 DNA reads TGTGCCACCAGTGGGGGGCACGGAGAGACCCAGTACTTC.

The V call is TRBV2, the J call TRBJ2-7; D uncertain. CDR1 is SNHLY, CDR2 FYNNEI, per germline. CDR3 size: 13 residues. Between the trimmed V and J ends, which lost 10 bases and 0 bases, there was a span of 13 bases. The chain's CDR3 is CATSDGYSYEQYF. The DNA for the CDR3 is TGTGCCACTTCGGACGGCTACTCCTACGAGCAGTACTTC.

This clone was seen a single time. This chain joins TRBV3-1 (or the pseudogene TRBV3-2) and TRBJ2-7; the D gene is possibly TRBD1 (6 bases). There are 13 residues in the CDR3. The germline V gene encodes CDR1 LGHDT and CDR2 YNNKEL (reference sequence). V was pared by 0 bases and J by 6 bases, with 9 bases between. DNA for the CDR3: TGTGCCAGCAGCCAAGACCGCAGGGGCGAGCAGTACTTC. Translated, it gives CASSQDRRGEQYF.

The chain employs TRBV4-1 and TRBJ2-2; D gene ambiguous. The CDR3 is 16 amino acids. Germline V gene sequence: CDR1 MGHRA, CDR2 YSYEKL. V was trimmed by 5 bases and J by 5 bases, leaving 18 bases between them. CDR3 DNA sequence: TGCGCCAGCAGCTGGACCAGGACCCCAGGTACCGGGGAGCTGTTTTTT. This codes for CASSWTRTPGTGELFF.

The chain couples TRBV6-5 to TRBJ2-1, with 9 bases lining up with TRBD2. Looked up from germline, CDR1 is MNHEY and CDR2 is SVGAGI. CDR3 length: 14 amino acids. The ends lost 6 bases at V and 15 bases at J; junction bases unmatched: 15. The DNA of the CDR3 is TGTGCCAGCAGGACCACGGATAAGCGGGAGGTGTGGTTCTTC. It encodes CASRTTDKREVWFF.

This clone was seen a single time. The J gene is TRBJ1-4, the V gene TRBV28; TRBD1 might be the D (5 bases). Germline loops: CDR1 MDHEN, CDR2 SYDVKM. The CDR3 totals 15 residues. Deletions cut 6 bases from V and 8 bases from J, with 19 bases between. The CDR3 DNA reads TGTGCCAGCAGCACACCCGGGGGGAACGGAGAAAAACTGTTTTTT. As protein: CASSTPGGNGEKLFF. Supplemented by reference TRBV28 and TRBJ1-4, the full variable domain reads DVKVTQSSRYLVKRTGEKVFLECVQDMDHENMFWYRQDPGLGLRLIYFSYDVKMKEKGDIPEGYSVSREKKERFSLILESASTNQTSMYLCASSTPGGNGEKLFFGSGTQLSVL.

The rearrangement joins TRBV19 to TRBJ2-5; unclear D gene. The CDR3 is 13 residues long. The germline V and J ends were trimmed by 11 bases and 2 bases, with 15 bases remaining between them. Germline CDR1 reads LNHDA; CDR2 reads SQIVND (reference sequence). The CDR3 sequence: CASSLTEQETQYF. The CDR3 DNA reads as TGTGCCTCCTCGCTAACGGAGCAAGAGACCCAGTACTTC.

The V call is TRBV24-1, the J call TRBJ2-1; TRBD2 matches 13 bases. J lost 6 bases, V lost 4 bases, and 11 bases had no gene match. The germline CDR1 and CDR2 sequences are KGHDR and SFDVKD. CDR3 size: 18 residues. CDR3 nucleotide sequence: TGTGCCACCAGTGACCCCTCTACTACTAGCGGGAGGGCCAATGAGCAGTTCTTC. It specifies CATSDPSTTSGRANEQFF.

This chain uses TRBV30 with TRBJ2-2; 8 bases map to TRBD2. This CDR3 contains 16 residues. Germline V CDR1 and CDR2: GTSNPN, SVGIG (reference sequence). J was trimmed by 8 bases and V by 4 bases; bases with no gene match: 15. CDR3: CAWTALFGLATGELFF. The CDR3 nucleotides read TGTGCCTGGACGGCTCTGTTCGGACTAGCAACGGGGGAGCTGTTTTTT.

The chain employs TRBV9 and TRBJ2-1; D is unclear. The CDR3 sequence is 15 residues long. From germline, CDR1 is SGDLS and CDR2 YYNGEE. Trimming shortened V by 2 bases and J by 4 bases, and 13 bases separated the two germline ends. As DNA, the CDR3 is TGTGCCAGCAGCGTCTTCCCGACTTTGTACAATGAGCAGTTCTTC. It translates to CASSVFPTLYNEQFF.

The rearrangement links TRBV19 to TRBJ2-3; tentatively, D is TRBD2 (6 bases). Germline loops: CDR1 LNHDA, CDR2 SQIVND (reference sequence). This CDR3 comprises 13 residues. The V end was cut by 5 bases, the J end by 4 bases, with 10 bases between. This CDR3 reads CASSWGVADTQYF. DNA for the CDR3: TGTGCCAGTAGTTGGGGGGTGGCAGATACGCAGTATTTT.

This chain links TRBV24-1 with TRBJ2-2, with D possibly matching TRBD1 (6 bases). The CDR3 has 16 residues. CDR1 is KGHDR, CDR2 SFDVKD, per germline. V gave up 3 bases and J gave up 3 bases, with 13 bases separating them. CDR3 region: CATSDRTDRDTGELFF. CDR3 sequence (DNA): TGTGCCACCAGTGATCGGACAGATCGCGACACCGGGGAGCTGTTTTTT.

The V and J genes are TRBV7-9 and TRBJ2-2; 7 positions agree with TRBD1. CDR3 length: 14 residues. Trimming cost V 5 bases and J 9 bases; bases outside gene matches: 9. Per germline, CDR1 SEHNR and CDR2 FQNEAQ (reference sequence). This CDR3 is CASSLRQGDRELFF. CDR3 in DNA: TGTGCCAGCAGCCTACGACAGGGCGACAGGGAGCTGTTTTTT.

The V and J genes are TRBV4-1 and TRBJ1-2; no clear D gene. The CDR3 spans 15 residues. CDR1 and CDR2 from the germline V gene are MGHRA and YSYEKL. V was pared by 0 bases and J by 1 base, with 9 bases between. This chain's CDR3 is CASSQEVHSNYGYTF. CDR3 in DNA: TGCGCCAGCAGCCAAGAAGTCCACAGTAACTATGGCTACACCTTC.

For this clone: Other nucleotide sequences in the sample specify the same CDR3. V gene TRBV7-2 combines with J gene TRBJ1-5, with D unclear. Trimming shortened V by 3 bases and J by 4 bases, and 4 bases separated the two germline ends. The germline V gene has CDR1 SGHTA and CDR2 FQGNSA. The CDR3 runs to 12 residues. The CDR3 nucleotides are TGTGCCAGCAGCTTTGGAAATCAGCCCCAGCATTTT. It is translated as CASSFGNQPQHF.

The chain links TRBV29-1 to TRBJ1-2, with unresolved D. The CDR3 totals 14 residues. V was cut by 3 bases and J by 4 bases, with 15 bases left in between. Germline V lookup: CDR1 SQVTM, CDR2 ANQGSEA. CDR3 region: CSVDLVGTVYGYTF. CDR3 sequence (DNA): TGCAGCGTTGATTTAGTTGGCACGGTCTATGGCTACACCTTC.

The chain couples TRBV7-3 to TRBJ1-2, with TRBD1 identical over 8 bases. Unmatched junction bases numbered 10, after V lost 5 bases and J lost 8 bases. The length of the CDR3 is 14 residues. From germline, CDR1 is SGHTA and CDR2 FQGTGA. The CDR3 loop reads CASSPNTGGEGYTF. CDR3 nucleotide sequence: TGTGCCAGCAGCCCGAACACAGGGGGAGAGGGCTACACCTTC.

This chain uses TRBV5-4 with TRBJ1-1, with D tentatively TRBD1 (6 bases). This CDR3 spans 12 amino acids. Germline V gene data show CDR1 as SGHNT and CDR2 as YYREEE (reference sequence). V was pared by 4 bases and J by 10 bases, with 14 bases between. DNA of the CDR3: TGTGCCAGCAGCCGCACAGGGAACGGAGCTTTCTTT. Its translation is CASSRTGNGAFF.

This chain uses TRBV9 with TRBJ2-5; D may be TRBD2 (6 bases). CDR3 length equals 17 residues. In germline, CDR1 is SGDLS, CDR2 YYNGEE. Between the trimmed V and J ends, which lost 0 bases and 2 bases, there was a span of 17 bases. As DNA, the CDR3 is TGTGCCAGCAGCGTAGGGGGACTGGCGGGTGTTCAAGAGACCCAGTACTTC. As protein: CASSVGGLAGVQETQYF.

The V gene is TRBV9, the J gene TRBJ1-6, with a possible D match to TRBD1 (6 bases). The V end lost 3 bases, the J end lost 7 bases, and 17 bases lay between the germline ends. The CDR3 is 16 residues long. In germline, CDR1 is SGDLS, CDR2 YYNGEE. The CDR3 reads CASSAYEGGGNSPLHF. Written as DNA, the CDR3 is TGTGCCAGCAGCGCCTACGAGGGGGGTGGAAATTCACCCCTCCACTTT.

CDR3 nucleotide sequence: TGCAGCGTTAGACAGGGCGACACTGAAGCTTTCTTT. Its protein is CSVRQGDTEAFF. The rearrangement links TRBV29-1 to TRBJ1-1, with 7 bases fitting TRBD1. The CDR3 is made up of 12 amino acids. The germline CDR1 and CDR2 sequences are SQVTM and ANQGSEA. V was clipped by 5 bases and J by 3 bases; unmatched bases: 3.